This passage covers 6 T cell receptor beta chains from one sample sequenced in a study of shared clonotypes between healthy human individuals. Data came from immunoSEQ multiplex PCR; TCRdb stores just in-frame clones and leaves some out. The sample contains about half a million clones, around 80% of which appear only once. The sample taken for sequencing was PBMCs. The receptors come from a woman in her thirties or forties in good health. Some clones in this sample may be carry-over from other donors' samples.

The rearrangement links TRBV5-1 to TRBJ2-1; D might be TRBD2 (6 bases). V was clipped by 1 base and J by 9 bases, with 17 bases between them. The CDR3 loop spans 15 amino acids. Germline V gene data show CDR1 as SGHRS and CDR2 as YFSETQ. Written as DNA, the CDR3 is TGCGCCAGCAGCTTGACCGGGAGCGCCTTGGCTGAGCAGTTCTTC. This encodes CASSLTGSALAEQFF. The full variable domain, with the rest looked up from reference TRBV5-1 and TRBJ2-1, is KAGVTQTPRYLIKTRGQQVTLSCSPISGHRSVSWYQQTPGQGLQFLFEYFSETQRNKGNFPGRFSGRQFSNSRSEMNVSTLELGDSALYLCASSLTGSALAEQFFGPGTRLTVL.

This clone occurred many times. At the DNA level, this CDR3 is encoded by other sequences in the same sample as well. The chain is built from TRBV18 and TRBJ1-3; 10 positions match TRBD1. The trim removed 3 bases at V and 2 bases at J, leaving 4 bases unmatched. The CDR3 has 16 residues. Per germline, CDR1 KGHSH and CDR2 LQKENI. CDR3 residues: CASSPDRGVAGNTIYF. CDR3 nucleotide sequence: TGTGCCAGCTCACCGGACAGGGGGGTCGCTGGAAACACCATATATTTT.

V usage is TRBV4-2 and J usage is TRBJ1-5; D gene unclear. V lost 0 bases and J 7 bases, leaving 13 bases between the germline ends. CDR3 size: 15 residues. Germline V gene data show CDR1 as LGHNA and CDR2 as YNFKEQ. The CDR3 DNA reads as TGTGCCAGCAGCCAAGATCCAGTTTTTGGGCAGCCCCAGCATTTT. Translated, it gives CASSQDPVFGQPQHF.

This clone was seen a single time. The chain employs TRBV19 and TRBJ2-7, with TRBD1 identical over 7 bases. The CDR3 is 16 residues long. Trimming at V came to 5 bases and at J to 2 bases, leaving 12 bases not matched to a gene. The germline V gene encodes CDR1 LNHDA and CDR2 SQIVND (reference sequence). For the CDR3, the DNA is TGTGCCAGTAGTGGAATGACAGGGTTCGGTACCTACGAGCAGTACTTC. It encodes CASSGMTGFGTYEQYF.

This chain joins TRBV7-8 and TRBJ1-2; no definite D call. The V end was cut by 1 base, the J end by 2 bases, with 11 bases between. From germline, CDR1 is SGHVS and CDR2 FQNEAQ. CDR3 size: 15 residues. CDR3 sequence: CASSLGLAENYGYTF. The CDR3 DNA is TGTGCCAGCAGCTTAGGGTTGGCCGAGAACTATGGCTACACCTTC.

Details on this clone: At one of its ends the junction is not consistent with the germline gene, which may arise from a read error. This rearrangement joins TRBV7-7 to TRBJ2-3; D unclear. Germline CDR1 is SSHAT and CDR2 is FNYEAQ (reference sequence). This CDR3 comprises 15 residues. CDR3 DNA sequence: TGTGCTAGCAGCTTAAGGGCTTCTTTCACAGATACGCAGTATTTT. This sequence encodes CASSLRASFTDTQYF.